The 29 T cell receptor beta chains below come from one sample, sequenced in a study of control samples from healthy donors and cancer patients. The data were produced by immunoSEQ multiplex PCR, yet TCRdb's version contains in-frame clones alone and is incomplete. This sample has 50,000 or so clones, with roughly 95% found just once. Source material: blood. Receptors originate from a woman aged 18-29 years in good health.

The CDR3 spells CASSREIQNYGYTF. In nucleotides, the CDR3 is TGCGCCAGCAGCCGGGAGATCCAGAACTATGGCTACACCTTC. The chain employs TRBV5-1 and TRBJ1-2; no reliable D call. The CDR3 extends over 14 amino acids. Germline loops: CDR1 SGHRS, CDR2 YFSETQ. Trimming cost V 4 bases and J 2 bases, with 12 bases left between them.

This clone came up once. The rearrangement links TRBV7-9 to TRBJ2-5, with D maybe TRBD1 (6 bases). V lost 1 base and J lost 3, with 12 bases in between. CDR3 length equals 15 residues. Germline CDR1 and CDR2: SEHNR and FQNEAQ (reference sequence). CDR3 loop: CASSLGAAGEETQYF. The CDR3 DNA is TGTGCCAGCAGCTTAGGGGCGGCAGGGGAAGAGACCCAGTACTTC.

The chain links TRBV7-6 to TRBJ1-1; no clear D gene. The CDR3 has 15 amino acids. Deletions cut 1 base from V and 2 bases from J, with 11 bases between. CDR1 is SGHVS and CDR2 is FNYEAQ in the germline V gene. The CDR3 nucleotides read TGTGCCAGCAGCTTAGGGACCGATACAAACACTGAAGCTTTCTTT. Its protein is CASSLGTDTNTEAFF.

V gene TRBV10-3 combines with J gene TRBJ1-6; D is perhaps TRBD1 (5 bases). With 6 bases removed from V and 6 bases from J, the gap between germline ends came to 15 bases. CDR1 and CDR2 from the germline V gene are ENHRY and SYGVKD. This CDR3 contains 15 residues. The CDR3 reads CAIRGDRPVNSPLHF. The CDR3 region has the DNA TGTGCCATCAGGGGAGACAGACCCGTTAATTCACCCCTCCACTTT.

This chain connects TRBV5-5 to TRBJ1-1, with D hard to call. Trimming stripped 2 bases from V and 3 bases from J, with 8 bases between. The CDR3 extends over 13 amino acids. CDR1 and CDR2 (germline): SGHKS, YYEKEE (reference sequence). As DNA, the CDR3 is TGTGCCAGCAGCTTAAGCATGGACACTGAAGCTTTCTTT. Amino acids: CASSLSMDTEAFF.

J is TRBJ2-3 and V is TRBV11-3; D ambiguous. Trimming took off 4 bases at V and 4 bases at J, with 9 bases between the two ends. The CDR3 length is 13 residues. Germline values: CDR1 SGHNT, CDR2 YENEEA. The chain's CDR3 is CASSSPIADTQYF. The CDR3 coding sequence is TGTGCCAGCAGCTCGCCTATAGCAGATACGCAGTATTTT.

The rearrangement joins TRBV9 to TRBJ1-2; D might be TRBD1 (6 bases). Germline CDR1 reads SGDLS; CDR2 reads YYNGEE. The CDR3 length is 11 residues. The ends were cut back, 6 bases at V and 5 bases at J, with 8 bases in the middle. Here the CDR3 DNA reads TGTGCCAGCAATGGACAGTATGGCTACACCTTC. This gives the protein CASNGQYGYTF.

The V gene is TRBV29-1, the J gene TRBJ2-7; no firm D call. Trimming removed 6 bases at V and 3 bases at J, with 15 bases between. The CDR3 is 13 amino acids. Germline values: CDR1 SQVTM, CDR2 ANQGSEA. The CDR3 DNA sequence: TGCAGCGTAACGGACGGTAGCCGCTACGAGCAGTACTTC. Its protein is CSVTDGSRYEQYF.

CDR3 residues: CAWTGLGPSGNTIYF. The CDR3 nucleotides read TGTGCCTGGACAGGGTTGGGACCCTCTGGAAACACCATATATTTT. The chain links TRBV30 to TRBJ1-3; D possibly corresponds to TRBD1 (5 bases). CDR3 length: 15 amino acids. The ends were cut back, 4 bases at V and 0 bases at J, with 13 bases in the middle. The V gene's germline CDR1 is GTSNPN and CDR2 SVGIG (reference sequence).

This chain connects TRBV4-2 to TRBJ1-2; 7 nucleotides align to TRBD1. V dropped 0 bases and J dropped 0; count of bases not matched to a gene: 4. The CDR3 is 16 amino acids. Germline lookup yields CDR1 LGHNA and CDR2 YNFKEQ. The CDR3 region has the DNA TGTGCCAGCAGCCAAGAGGAGGGGGCCTCTAACTATGGCTACACCTTC. Its protein is CASSQEEGASNYGYTF.

The rearrangement uses TRBV7-2 and TRBJ2-7; possibly TRBD2 for D (6 bases). Germline values: CDR1 SGHTA, CDR2 FQGNSA. Trimming cost V 3 bases and J 6 bases, with 18 bases left between them. This CDR3 contains 15 residues. CDR3 loop: CASSFNGGVRGEQYF. The CDR3 DNA sequence: TGTGCCAGCAGCTTCAACGGGGGAGTTCGCGGCGAGCAGTACTTC. Variable domain in full (rest from reference TRBV7-2 and TRBJ2-7): GAGVSQSPSNKVTEKGKDVELRCDPISGHTALYWYRQSLGQGLEFLIYFQGNSAPDKSGLPSDRFSAERTGGSVSTLTIQRTQQEDSAVYLCASSFNGGVRGEQYFGPGTRLTVT.

This clone was counted once. The V gene is TRBV27, the J gene TRBJ1-6; TRBD1 might be the D (6 bases). Germline V gene data show CDR1 as MNHEY and CDR2 as SMNVEV (reference sequence). V dropped 5 bases and J dropped 10 bases, with 21 bases sitting between them. The CDR3 sequence is 16 residues long. CDR3 sequence reads: CASSPLMAGGLSPLHF. In DNA, the CDR3 is TGTGCCAGCAGTCCCCTGATGGCCGGGGGGCTCTCACCCCTCCACTTT.

The chain is built from TRBV6-5 and TRBJ1-3; D is undetermined. The CDR3 length is 13 residues. Germline V gene lookup returns CDR1 MNHEY and CDR2 SVGAGI. V lost 8 bases and J 0 bases, leaving 8 bases between the germline ends. In DNA form, the CDR3 reads TGTGCCAGCTCAATCCCCTCTGGAAACACCATATATTTT. Protein sequence: CASSIPSGNTIYF.

The chain uses TRBV7-3 and TRBJ2-1; TRBD2 matches at 12 bases. Trimming at V came to 5 bases and at J to 10 bases, leaving 18 bases not matched to a gene. Germline CDR1 reads SGHTA; CDR2 reads FQGTGA. The CDR3 covers 18 residues. CDR3 nucleotide sequence: TGTGCCAGCAGCCCGCCGACTAGCGGGGGCCCGTCAACCCGGGAGCAGTTCTTC. Amino acid sequence: CASSPPTSGGPSTREQFF.

The rearrangement links TRBV3-1 (or the pseudogene TRBV3-2) to TRBJ1-2; unclear D gene. The germline V and J ends were trimmed by 1 base and 3 bases, with 9 bases remaining between them. CDR1 LGHDT and CDR2 YNNKEL come from the germline V gene (reference sequence). The CDR3 spans 14 residues. The CDR3 protein is CASSQGWGDYGYTF. Written as DNA, the CDR3 is TGTGCCAGCAGCCAAGGGTGGGGAGACTATGGCTACACCTTC.

The chain couples TRBV28 to TRBJ1-2; no firm D call. The germline V gene encodes CDR1 MDHEN and CDR2 SYDVKM. The CDR3 runs 13 residues. Between the trimmed V and J ends, which lost 2 bases and 2 bases, there was a span of 6 bases. The chain's CDR3 is CASSLGRNYGYTF. The CDR3 coding sequence is TGTGCCAGCAGTTTAGGGCGAAACTATGGCTACACCTTC.

The chain carries TRBV5-1 and TRBJ2-1; no firm D call. V shed 3 bases and J shed 6 bases, with 13 bases lying between them. The germline V gene has CDR1 SGHRS and CDR2 YFSETQ. The CDR3 covers 14 residues. The CDR3 DNA sequence: TGCGCCAGCAGCTCGTACGCACCGTCCAATGAGCAGTTCTTC. This translates into CASSSYAPSNEQFF. The full variable domain, rest sourced from reference TRBV5-1 and TRBJ2-1, is KAGVTQTPRYLIKTRGQQVTLSCSPISGHRSVSWYQQTPGQGLQFLFEYFSETQRNKGNFPGRFSGRQFSNSRSEMNVSTLELGDSALYLCASSSYAPSNEQFFGPGTRLTVL.

This chain uses TRBV7-6 with TRBJ2-2, with TRBD2 identical over 10 bases. The germline V gene has CDR1 SGHVS and CDR2 FNYEAQ. The CDR3 extends over 17 amino acids. With V trimmed by 7 bases and J by 4 bases, 12 bases remained unmatched. CDR3 protein: CASTRPAGGLGTGELFF. In nucleotides, the CDR3 is TGTGCCAGCACCCGGCCAGCGGGGGGGTTGGGCACCGGGGAGCTGTTTTTT.

The gene calls are TRBV11-2 and TRBJ2-5; 8 bases are a match to TRBD2. The CDR3 covers 15 residues. J gave up 5 bases and V 1 base, and 6 bases lay outside the gene matches. From germline, CDR1 is SGHAT and CDR2 FQNNGV. Written as DNA, the CDR3 is TGTGCCAGCAGCTTAGCCGGGACTAGTAAGGAGACCCAGTACTTC. Protein: CASSLAGTSKETQYF.

The gene calls are TRBV5-1 and TRBJ1-1; 7 bases fit TRBD1. The V gene's germline CDR1 is SGHRS and CDR2 YFSETQ. This CDR3 comprises 15 residues. V trimming: 3 bases; J trimming: 0 bases; junction bases outside the gene matches: 5. CDR3 nucleotides: TGCGCCAGCAGCTCGCAGACAGGGATGAACACTGAAGCTTTCTTT. This translates into CASSSQTGMNTEAFF.

The chain recombines TRBV4-1 with TRBJ1-6; D is possibly TRBD1 (5 bases). The CDR3 totals 14 residues. Trimming took off 1 base at V and 4 bases at J, with 5 bases between the two ends. Germline CDR1 is MGHRA and CDR2 is YSYEKL. The chain's CDR3 is CASSQGQYNSPLHF. In DNA, the CDR3 is TGCGCCAGCAGCCAAGGACAGTATAATTCACCCCTCCACTTT.

J is TRBJ2-1 and V is TRBV14; D is uncertain. Trimming shortened V by 5 bases and J by 7 bases, and 6 bases separated the two germline ends. CDR1 is SGHDN, CDR2 FVKESK, per germline. The CDR3 is made up of 11 amino acids. CDR3 sequence: CASSFKNEQFF. The CDR3 bases are TGTGCCAGCAGCTTTAAGAATGAGCAGTTCTTC.

The chain links TRBV7-6 to TRBJ1-3; possible D gene TRBD1, 6 bases. The V and J ends lost 5 bases and 2 bases respectively, with 19 bases between them. Germline CDR1 and CDR2: SGHVS and FNYEAQ. CDR3 length: 17 amino acids. The CDR3 nucleotides read TGTGCCAGCAGCCCAGACGCCCGGGGGCGCGCTGGAAACACCATATATTTT. Its protein product is CASSPDARGRAGNTIYF.

The chain recombines TRBV12-5 with TRBJ1-1; D not certain. In germline, CDR1 is LGHNT, CDR2 FRNRAP. The germline V and J ends were trimmed by 3 bases and 0 bases, with 5 bases remaining between them. This CDR3 region has 13 residues. CDR3 in DNA: TGTGCTAGTGGTTTAAGGGTGAACACTGAAGCTTTCTTT. It specifies CASGLRVNTEAFF. Complete variable domain (other parts from reference TRBV12-5 and TRBJ1-1): DARVTQTPRHKVTEMGQEVTMRCQPILGHNTVFWYRQTMMQGLELLAYFRNRAPLDDSGMPKDRFSAEMPDATLATLKIQPSEPRDSAVYFCASGLRVNTEAFFGQGTRLTVV.

This clone occurred once. The rearrangement uses TRBV6-2 or TRBV6-3 and TRBJ2-2, with D perhaps matching TRBD1 (6 bases). The CDR3 loop spans 14 amino acids. V lost 5 bases and J lost 2, with 9 bases in between. Looked up from germline, CDR1 is MNHEY and CDR2 is SVGEGT. The CDR3 sequence: CASSIQGNTGELFF. The DNA of the CDR3 is TGTGCCAGCAGTATACAGGGTAACACCGGGGAGCTGTTTTTT.

The chain carries TRBV7-3 and TRBJ1-1, with D unclear. The CDR3 covers 13 residues. Germline V gene data show CDR1 as SGHTA and CDR2 as FQGTGA. V dropped 4 bases and J dropped 1 base, with 7 bases sitting between them. Here the CDR3 reads CASSSSQNTEAFF. DNA for the CDR3: TGTGCCAGCAGCTCCTCCCAGAACACTGAAGCTTTCTTT.

The V call is TRBV7-9, the J call TRBJ2-1, with D perhaps assigned TRBD1 or TRBD2 (6 bases each). Germline V gene data show CDR1 as SEHNR and CDR2 as FQNEAQ (reference sequence). Trimming cost V 5 bases and J 6 bases, with 20 bases left between them. This CDR3 has 16 residues. The CDR3 loop is CASSPRGGSMPNEQFF. The CDR3, as DNA: TGTGCCAGCAGCCCCCGAGGGGGGAGTATGCCCAATGAGCAGTTCTTC.

The rearrangement joins TRBV9 to TRBJ2-1, with 7 bases identical to TRBD2. In germline, CDR1 is SGDLS, CDR2 YYNGEE. Trimming took 0 bases from V and 2 from J; bases not matched to a gene: 5. The CDR3 has 16 residues. CDR3: CASSVAGGSTYNEQFF. The CDR3 DNA reads as TGTGCCAGCAGCGTAGCCGGGGGGAGCACCTACAATGAGCAGTTCTTC.

The CDR3 DNA sequence: TGTGCCAGCAGTTACTCGGACAGGGTGGTCACCTACGAGCAGTACTTC. It translates to CASSYSDRVVTYEQYF. V usage is TRBV6-2 or TRBV6-3 and J usage is TRBJ2-7; 8 bases align to TRBD1. V lost 0 bases to trimming and J lost 2 bases; unmatched junction nucleotides: 6. This CDR3 region has 16 residues. Germline CDR1 reads MNHEY; CDR2 reads SVGEGT.